This T cell receptor beta chain was obtained from a study of memory CD4+ T cells and cytomegalovirus serostatus (dated by TCRdb to about 2019). In terms of the full investigation: The cohort comprised roughly 35 healthy Belgian adults, 9 CMV seropositive and some 24 CMV seronegative. To replicate a published TCR-based CMV serostatus classifier, the researchers sequenced the CD4+ memory TCRbeta repertoires of a Belgian cohort whose cytomegalovirus serostatus was known.

General study outcomes and caveats: CMV serostatus prediction reached a median bootstrapped AUC of 0.95 with the original framework and about 0.93 with a US-trained random forest. Only CD4+CD45RO+ memory cells were sequenced, unlike the original study, which covered naive and memory CD4+ and CD8+ populations. The results were interpreted as suggesting that the CMV-associated TCR signature is largely present in the CD4+ memory repertoire. Among the 150 to 200 previously reported CMV-associated TCRbeta sequences, approximately 70 showed up in the CD4+ memory repertoires, with each one found in between one and five individuals. On the Belgian cohort, the classifier based on the original framework reached a median bootstrapped AUC of about 0.96, with a 95% CI of 0.76-1.00.

A FACSAria II was used to sort memory CD4+ T cells, defined as single viable CD3+CD4+CD8-CD45RO+ cells. To determine CMV serostatus, a Roche Elecsys assay was used that detects serum IgG against CMV pp150, pp28, p38 and p52. After the samples were thawed, total CD4+ T cells were enriched through positive selection using CD4 magnetic microbeads. Samples originated from another study that specifically interrogated the CD4+ T cell memory repertoire. Following standard operating procedures, peripheral blood mononuclear cells were isolated and cryopreserved, while serum was kept at -80 degrees C. The staining used CD3-PerCP (BW264/56), CD4-APC (RPA-T4), CD45RO-PE (UCHT1) and CD8-Pacific Orange (3B5) antibodies, and Sytox blue was used to exclude non-viable cells. Germline trimming: 4 bases from V, 2 bases from J; junction bases outside gene matches: 2. The CDR3 starts with the cysteine, ends with the phenylalanine, and has 14 residues. Just CDR3 DNA is preserved here, 42 bases in frame from base 1. CDR1 and CDR2 (MNHNS, SASEGT) derive from the germline V gene.

Details on this clone: The clone's antigen remains unknown. No qualities accompany the bases; no much larger clone lies one base away.

Genomic DNA was extracted from sorted cells with the Quick-DNA Microprep Kit. TCRbeta DNA was amplified with the immunoSEQ hsTCRbeta kit following the manufacturer's protocol. An Illumina MiSeq instrument was used to sequence the TCRbeta libraries. As for the authors' bioinformatics: Once out-of-frame sequences had been removed, 2,200,000 or so distinct TCRbeta sequences were left, which works out to an average of approximately 70,000 per individual. Each individual was scored according to the count of 164 previously reported CMV-associated TCRbeta sequences and the total productive distinct TCRbeta count. A beta-binomial model was reimplemented in Python, and scikit-learn random forests with default parameters were trained on US cohort data. Classifier performance on the Belgian cohort was reported as the median AUC with percentile confidence intervals calculated over 10,000 bootstrap iterations. TCRdb obtained this table from immuneACCESS and retained in-frame rearrangements with V and J assigned. These tables miss some clones; where compared with another copy, unresolved V genes account for less than half of the shortfall, and the remainder is unexplained. V and J calls and clone size are as listed in that table; D and trimming were resolved from the DNA. The sample contains over 75,000 clones, about four fifths of them found a single time. The leading ten clones occupy about 4% of the sample.

The sequenced sample was memory CD4+ T cells from blood. The origin of this receptor is an adult in good health and CMV-seropositive. The sequence links TRBV6-1 to TRBJ1-5; 7 of the junction bases match TRBD1. CDR3 loop: CASSVTGGNQPQHF. The DNA sequence is TGTGCCAGCAGTGTAACAGGGGGCAATCAGCCCCAGCATTTT.